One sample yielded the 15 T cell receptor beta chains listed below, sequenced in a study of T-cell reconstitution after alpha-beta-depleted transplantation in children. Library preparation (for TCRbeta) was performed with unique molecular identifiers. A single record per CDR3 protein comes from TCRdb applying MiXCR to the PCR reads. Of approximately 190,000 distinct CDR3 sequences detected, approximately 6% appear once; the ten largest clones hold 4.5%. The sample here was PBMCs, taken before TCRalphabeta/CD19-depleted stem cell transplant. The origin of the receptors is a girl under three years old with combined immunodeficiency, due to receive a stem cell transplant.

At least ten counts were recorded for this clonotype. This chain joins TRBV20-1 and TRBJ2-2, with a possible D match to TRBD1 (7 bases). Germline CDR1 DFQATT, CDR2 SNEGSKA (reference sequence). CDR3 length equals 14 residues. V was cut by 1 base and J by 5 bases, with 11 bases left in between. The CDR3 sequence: CSARGQGGTGELFF. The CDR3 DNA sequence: TGCAGTGCTAGAGGCCAGGGGGGTACCGGGGAGCTGTTTTTT.

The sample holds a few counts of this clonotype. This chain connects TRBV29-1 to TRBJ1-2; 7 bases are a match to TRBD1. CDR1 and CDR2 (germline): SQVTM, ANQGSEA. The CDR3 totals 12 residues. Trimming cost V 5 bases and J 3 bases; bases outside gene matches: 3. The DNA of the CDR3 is TGCAGCGTTCCTCAGGGGGACTATGGCTACACCTTC. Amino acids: CSVPQGDYGYTF.

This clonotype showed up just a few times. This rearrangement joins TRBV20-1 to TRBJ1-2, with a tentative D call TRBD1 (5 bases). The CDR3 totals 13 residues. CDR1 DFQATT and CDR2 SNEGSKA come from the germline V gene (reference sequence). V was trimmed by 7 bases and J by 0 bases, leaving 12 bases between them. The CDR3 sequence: CSVSDTTNYGYTF. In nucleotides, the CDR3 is TGCAGTGTGTCGGACACGACTAACTATGGCTACACCTTC.

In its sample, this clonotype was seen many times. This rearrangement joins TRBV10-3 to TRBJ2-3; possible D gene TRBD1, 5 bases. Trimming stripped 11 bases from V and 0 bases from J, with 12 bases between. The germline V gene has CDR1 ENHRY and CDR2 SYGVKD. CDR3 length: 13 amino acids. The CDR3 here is CAVQTASTDTQYF. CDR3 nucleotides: TGTGCCGTCCAGACAGCTAGCACAGATACGCAGTATTTT.

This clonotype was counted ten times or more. CDR3 residues: CASSHDTARYEQYF. The CDR3 region has the DNA TGTGCCAGCAGCCACGACACCGCCCGTTACGAGCAGTACTTC. The chain is built from TRBV11-2 and TRBJ2-7; D gene uncertain. The CDR3 loop spans 14 amino acids. Trimming shortened V by 5 bases and J by 4 bases, and 15 bases separated the two germline ends. In germline, CDR1 is SGHAT, CDR2 FQNNGV.

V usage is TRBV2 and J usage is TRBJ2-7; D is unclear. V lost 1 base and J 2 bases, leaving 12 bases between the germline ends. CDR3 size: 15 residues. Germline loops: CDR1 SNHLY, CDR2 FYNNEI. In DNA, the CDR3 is TGTGCCAGCAGTGAAGGGGGTAGGGATCCCTACGAGCAGTACTTC. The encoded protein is CASSEGGRDPYEQYF.

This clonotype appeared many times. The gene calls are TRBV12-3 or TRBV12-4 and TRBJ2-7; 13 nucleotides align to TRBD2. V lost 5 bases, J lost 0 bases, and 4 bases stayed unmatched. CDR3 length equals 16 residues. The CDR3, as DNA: TGTGCCAGCAGTCCTAGGACTAGCGGGAGCTCCTACGAGCAGTACTTC. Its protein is CASSPRTSGSSYEQYF.

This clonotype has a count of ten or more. In nucleotides, the CDR3 is TGTGCCAGCAGGCCTACTAGCGGGCCCTACAATGAGCAGTTCTTC. This sequence encodes CASRPTSGPYNEQFF. J is TRBJ2-1 and V is TRBV14; 9 nucleotides line up with TRBD2. Germline V lookup: CDR1 SGHDN, CDR2 FVKESK. The CDR3 length is 15 residues. V lost 6 bases, J lost 2 bases, and 5 bases stayed unmatched.

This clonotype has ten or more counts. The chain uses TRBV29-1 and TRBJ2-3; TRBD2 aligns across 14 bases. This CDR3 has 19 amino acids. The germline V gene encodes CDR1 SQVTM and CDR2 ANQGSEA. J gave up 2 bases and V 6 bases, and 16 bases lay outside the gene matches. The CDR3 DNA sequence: TGCAGCGTCGACGGGACTAGCGGGGGTAGGGGTTGGAACACAGATACGCAGTATTTT. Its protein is CSVDGTSGGRGWNTDTQYF.

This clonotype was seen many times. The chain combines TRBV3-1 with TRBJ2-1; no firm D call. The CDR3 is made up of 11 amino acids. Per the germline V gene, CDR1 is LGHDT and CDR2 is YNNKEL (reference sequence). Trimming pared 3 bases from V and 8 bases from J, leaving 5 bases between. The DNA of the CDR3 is TGTGCCAGCAGCCAGTGGGATGAGCAGTTCTTC. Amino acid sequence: CASSQWDEQFF.

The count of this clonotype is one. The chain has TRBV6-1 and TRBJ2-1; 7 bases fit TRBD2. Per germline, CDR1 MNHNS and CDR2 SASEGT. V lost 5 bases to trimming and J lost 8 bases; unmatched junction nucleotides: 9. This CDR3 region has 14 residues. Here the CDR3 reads CASSSGTPAHEQFF. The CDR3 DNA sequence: TGTGCCAGCAGTAGCGGGACTCCGGCGCATGAGCAGTTCTTC.

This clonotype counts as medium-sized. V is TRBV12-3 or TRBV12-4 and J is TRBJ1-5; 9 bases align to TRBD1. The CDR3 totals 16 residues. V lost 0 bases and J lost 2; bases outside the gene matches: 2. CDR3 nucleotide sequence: TGTGCCAGCAGTTTAGCGCGGGACAGGGGCAATCAGCCCCAGCATTTT. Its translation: CASSLARDRGNQPQHF.

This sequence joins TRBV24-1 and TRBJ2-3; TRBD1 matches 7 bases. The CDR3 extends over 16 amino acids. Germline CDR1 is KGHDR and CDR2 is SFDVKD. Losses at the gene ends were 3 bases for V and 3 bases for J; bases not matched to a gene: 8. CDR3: CATSDPRDRLTDTQYF. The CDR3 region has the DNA TGTGCCACCAGTGATCCCCGGGACAGATTAACAGATACGCAGTATTTT.

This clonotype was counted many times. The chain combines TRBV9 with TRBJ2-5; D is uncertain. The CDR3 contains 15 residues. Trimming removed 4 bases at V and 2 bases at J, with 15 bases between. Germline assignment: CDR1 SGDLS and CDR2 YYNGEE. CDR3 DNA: TGTGCCAGCAGCCTCATGGGGATGACACAAGAGACCCAGTACTTC. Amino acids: CASSLMGMTQETQYF.

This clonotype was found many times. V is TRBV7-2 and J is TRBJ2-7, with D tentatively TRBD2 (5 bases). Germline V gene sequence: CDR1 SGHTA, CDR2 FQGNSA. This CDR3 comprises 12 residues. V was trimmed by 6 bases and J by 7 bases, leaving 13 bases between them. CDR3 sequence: CASRRGLEEQYF. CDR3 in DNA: TGTGCCAGCAGGAGAGGGTTGGAGGAGCAGTACTTC.